These 2 T cell receptor beta chains originate from one sample sequenced in a study of PD-L1 blockade in urothelial cancer (dated by TCRdb to about 2017). The library was produced with the immunoSEQ multiplex PCR assay. What TCRdb holds here is the immuneACCESS table cut down to in-frame rearrangements. Part of the clones is not present; checked against another copy, under half of the missing clones reflect an unresolved V gene, and the others are unexplained. For this sample there are around 63,000 clones; 75% to 85% appear just once. The ten biggest clones cover 1.6% of the sample. Per the publication, the time point label means: pretreatment peripheral blood. The sequencing here drew on PBMCs, taken around atezolizumab (anti-PD-L1) treatment. These receptors were collected from a man aged 65 to 79 with urothelial cancer.

This clone has at least ten counts. The CDR3 here is CASRPMTSGDYNEQFF. In DNA form, the CDR3 reads TGTGCCAGCAGGCCTATGACTAGCGGGGATTACAATGAGCAGTTCTTC. The V call is TRBV7-2, the J call TRBJ2-1, with 11 bases matching TRBD2. V lost 6 bases and J lost 4; bases outside the gene matches: 8. The CDR3 consists of 16 residues. Germline V gives CDR1 SGHTA, CDR2 FQGNSA.

The chain is built from TRBV27 and TRBJ2-3, with TRBD1 as a possible D gene (5 bases). The V end was cut by 2 bases, the J end by 8 bases, with 14 bases between. From germline, CDR1 is MNHEY and CDR2 SMNVEV (reference sequence). There are 14 residues in the CDR3. CDR3 sequence: CASSLGQGPATQYF. In nucleotides, the CDR3 is TGTGCCAGCAGTTTAGGTCAGGGTCCGGCTACGCAGTATTTT.